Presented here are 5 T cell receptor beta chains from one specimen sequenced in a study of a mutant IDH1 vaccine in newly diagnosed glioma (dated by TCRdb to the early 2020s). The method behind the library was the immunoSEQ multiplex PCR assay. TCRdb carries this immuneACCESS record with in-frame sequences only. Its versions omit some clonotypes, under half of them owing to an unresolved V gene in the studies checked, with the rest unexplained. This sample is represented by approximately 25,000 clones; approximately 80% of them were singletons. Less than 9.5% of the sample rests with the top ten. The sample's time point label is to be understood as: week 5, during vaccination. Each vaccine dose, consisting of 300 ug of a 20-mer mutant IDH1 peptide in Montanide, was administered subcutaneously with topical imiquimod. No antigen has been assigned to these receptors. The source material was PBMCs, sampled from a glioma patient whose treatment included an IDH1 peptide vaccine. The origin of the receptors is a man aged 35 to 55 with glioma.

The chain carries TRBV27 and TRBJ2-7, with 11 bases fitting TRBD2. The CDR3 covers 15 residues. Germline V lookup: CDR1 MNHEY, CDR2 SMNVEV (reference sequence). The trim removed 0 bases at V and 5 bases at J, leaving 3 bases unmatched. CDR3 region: CASSLSGTSGHEQYV. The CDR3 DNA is TGTGCCAGCAGTTTATCCGGGACTAGCGGACACGAGCAGTACGTC.

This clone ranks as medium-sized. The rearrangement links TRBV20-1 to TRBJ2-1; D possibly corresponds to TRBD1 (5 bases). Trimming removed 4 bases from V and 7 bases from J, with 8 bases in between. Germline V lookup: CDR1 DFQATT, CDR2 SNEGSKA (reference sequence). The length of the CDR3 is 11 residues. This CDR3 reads CSANRMNEQFF. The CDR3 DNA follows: TGCAGTGCTAACAGGATGAATGAGCAGTTCTTC.

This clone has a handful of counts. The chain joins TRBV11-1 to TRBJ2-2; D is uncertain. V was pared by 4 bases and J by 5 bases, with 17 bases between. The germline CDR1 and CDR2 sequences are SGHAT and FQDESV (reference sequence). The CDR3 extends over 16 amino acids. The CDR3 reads CASSYEWTLGTGELFF. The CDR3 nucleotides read TGTGCCAGCAGCTATGAATGGACCCTCGGAACCGGGGAGCTGTTTTTT.

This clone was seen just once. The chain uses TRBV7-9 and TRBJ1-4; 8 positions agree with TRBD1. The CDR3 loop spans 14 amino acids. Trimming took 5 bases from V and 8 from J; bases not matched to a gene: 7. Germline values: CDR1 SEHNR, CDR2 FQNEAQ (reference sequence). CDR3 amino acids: CASSLTGAGEKLFF. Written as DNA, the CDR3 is TGTGCCAGCAGCCTGACAGGGGCGGGGGAAAAACTGTTTTTT.

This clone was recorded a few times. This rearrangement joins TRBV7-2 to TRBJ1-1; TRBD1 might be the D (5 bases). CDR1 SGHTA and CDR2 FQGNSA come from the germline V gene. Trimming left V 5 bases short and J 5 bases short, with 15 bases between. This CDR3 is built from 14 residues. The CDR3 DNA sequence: TGTGCCAGCAGCCCCGGTGGGGCGCGGACTGAAGCTTTCTTT. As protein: CASSPGGARTEAFF.